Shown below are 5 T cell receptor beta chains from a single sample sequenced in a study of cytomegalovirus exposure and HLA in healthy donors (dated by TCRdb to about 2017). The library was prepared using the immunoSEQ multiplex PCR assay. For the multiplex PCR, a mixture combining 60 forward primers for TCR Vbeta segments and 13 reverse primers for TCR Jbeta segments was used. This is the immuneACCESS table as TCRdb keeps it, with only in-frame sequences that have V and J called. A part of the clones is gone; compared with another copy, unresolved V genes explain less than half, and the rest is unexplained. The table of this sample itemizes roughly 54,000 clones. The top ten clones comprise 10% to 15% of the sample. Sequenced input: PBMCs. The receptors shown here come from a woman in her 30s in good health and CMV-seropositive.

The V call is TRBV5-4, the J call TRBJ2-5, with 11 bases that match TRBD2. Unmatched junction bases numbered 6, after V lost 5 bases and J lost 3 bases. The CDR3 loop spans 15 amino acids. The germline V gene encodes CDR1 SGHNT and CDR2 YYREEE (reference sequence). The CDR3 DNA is TGTGCCAGCAGGGAGGGACTAGCGGAGGAAGAGACCCAGTACTTC. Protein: CASREGLAEEETQYF.

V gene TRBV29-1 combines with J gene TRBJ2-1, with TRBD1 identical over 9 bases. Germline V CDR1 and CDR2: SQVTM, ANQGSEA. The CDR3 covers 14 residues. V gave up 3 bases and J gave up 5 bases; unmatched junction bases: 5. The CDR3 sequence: CSVDPRDRDNEQFF. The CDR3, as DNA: TGCAGCGTTGACCCACGGGACAGGGACAATGAGCAGTTCTTC.

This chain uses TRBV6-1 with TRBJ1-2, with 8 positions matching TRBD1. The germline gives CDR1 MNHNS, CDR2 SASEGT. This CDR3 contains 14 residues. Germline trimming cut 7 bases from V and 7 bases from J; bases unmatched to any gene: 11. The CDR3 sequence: CASTLTGEVRGYTF. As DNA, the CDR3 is TGTGCCAGCACTCTGACAGGGGAGGTCCGTGGCTACACCTTC.

The CDR3 is CASTPRGREETQYF. The DNA of the CDR3 is TGTGCCAGTACCCCCAGGGGGCGGGAAGAGACCCAGTACTTC. V gene TRBV19 combines with J gene TRBJ2-5, with 8 bases lining up with TRBD1. The CDR3 extends over 14 amino acids. The V gene's germline CDR1 is LNHDA and CDR2 SQIVND (reference sequence). Trimming at V came to 7 bases and at J to 3 bases, leaving 7 bases not matched to a gene.

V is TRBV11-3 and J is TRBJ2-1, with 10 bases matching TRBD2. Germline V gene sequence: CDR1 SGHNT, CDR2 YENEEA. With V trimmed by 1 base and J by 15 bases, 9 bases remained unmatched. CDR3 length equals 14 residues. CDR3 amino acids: CASSLVSSSGSRFF. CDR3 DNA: TGTGCCAGCAGCTTAGTGTCGTCTAGCGGGAGTAGGTTCTTC.